The 20 T cell receptor beta chains below come from one sample, sequenced in a study of T cell repertoires in cytomegalovirus infection. TCRdb fed the reads into MiXCR, producing one record per CDR3 protein. The sample holds about 740,000 distinct CDR3 sequences, roughly 36% seen once. The specimen was PBMCs. These receptor sequences come from a human donor in good health (CMV status not recorded). Some clones in this sample may be carry-over from other donors' samples.

This clonotype was found many times. The J gene is TRBJ1-2, the V gene TRBV7-3; 8 nucleotides align to TRBD1. Unmatched junction bases numbered 11, after V lost 5 bases and J lost 6 bases. Germline V CDR1 and CDR2: SGHTA, FQGTGA. This CDR3 spans 15 amino acids. The CDR3 spells CASSPKDRDGDGYTF. In DNA form, the CDR3 reads TGTGCCAGCAGCCCTAAGGACAGGGACGGCGATGGCTACACCTTC.

The chain employs TRBV7-8 and TRBJ2-7, with D perhaps matching TRBD2 (6 bases). V was pared by 6 bases and J by 4 bases, with 16 bases between. The CDR3 runs 14 residues. Looked up from germline, CDR1 is SGHVS and CDR2 is FQNEAQ. CDR3 DNA sequence: TGTGCCAGCAGTTCGTCCGGGACTTATTACGAGCAGTACTTC. Translating it yields CASSSSGTYYEQYF.

V gene TRBV28 combines with J gene TRBJ1-1, with 8 positions matching TRBD1. Germline V gene data show CDR1 as MDHEN and CDR2 as SYDVKM. V shed 3 bases, J shed 4 bases, and the junction held 7 bases outside the gene matches. The CDR3 sequence is 15 residues long. CDR3 DNA: TGTGCCAGCAGTTTGCCTCAGGGGGCAGGCACTGAAGCTTTCTTT. It yields the protein CASSLPQGAGTEAFF.

This clonotype turned up a few times. The chain couples TRBV10-3 to TRBJ1-6; the D is unclear. This CDR3 is built from 13 residues. Germline V gene sequence: CDR1 ENHRY, CDR2 SYGVKD. V lost 4 bases and J lost 5, with 6 bases in between. The CDR3 DNA reads TGTGCCATCAGTGGGTTGGATAATTCACCCCTCCACTTT. Protein: CAISGLDNSPLHF.

This clonotype was counted between two and nine times. The chain links TRBV9 to TRBJ2-1; 9 bases fit TRBD2. The V and J ends lost 0 bases and 6 bases, in that order; junction bases with no gene match: 4. Germline V gene sequence: CDR1 SGDLS, CDR2 YYNGEE. The CDR3 has 15 residues. CDR3 sequence reads: CASSVGGSGGNEQFF. The CDR3 DNA reads as TGTGCCAGCAGCGTAGGAGGTAGCGGGGGCAATGAGCAGTTCTTC.

This clonotype was seen a handful of times. The chain carries TRBV11-2 and TRBJ2-5; 9 bases match TRBD2. Germline CDR1 reads SGHAT; CDR2 reads FQNNGV. Unmatched junction bases numbered 12, after V lost 5 bases and J lost 5 bases. The CDR3 spans 16 residues. CDR3 region: CASSLLLAGWGETQYF. The CDR3, as DNA: TGTGCCAGCAGCCTCCTGCTAGCGGGGTGGGGGGAGACCCAGTACTTC.

The chain has TRBV11-2 and TRBJ2-5, with D possibly being TRBD1 or TRBD2 (5 bases each). The V end was cut by 6 bases, the J end by 5 bases, with 28 bases between. The CDR3 is 18 residues long. CDR1 is SGHAT and CDR2 is FQNNGV in the germline V gene. CDR3 sequence reads: CASSLTQGSSRTGETQYF. CDR3 in DNA: TGTGCCAGCAGTCTTACCCAGGGATCTAGCCGAACGGGGGAGACCCAGTACTTC.

This chain connects TRBV28 to TRBJ2-7; D gene ambiguous. The CDR3 is 14 amino acids. Trimming removed 2 bases from V and 0 bases from J, with 8 bases in between. Looked up from germline, CDR1 is MDHEN and CDR2 is SYDVKM. The CDR3 loop reads CASSLLKGSYEQYF. DNA for the CDR3: TGTGCCAGCAGTTTACTGAAGGGCTCCTACGAGCAGTACTTC.

This clonotype came up once. The rearrangement links TRBV29-1 to TRBJ2-7; TRBD1 agrees at 11 bases. Germline CDR1 and CDR2: SQVTM and ANQGSEA. The CDR3 contains 11 residues. Trimming at V came to 7 bases and at J to 9 bases, leaving 5 bases not matched to a gene. The CDR3 sequence is CSGAGTGGQYF. For the CDR3, the DNA is TGCAGCGGGGCCGGGACAGGGGGGCAGTACTTC.

This clonotype occurred a few times. This rearrangement joins TRBV28 to TRBJ1-5; D is uncertain. CDR3 length equals 16 residues. Looked up from germline, CDR1 is MDHEN and CDR2 is SYDVKM. The V gene lost 5 bases and the J gene lost 0 bases, with 14 bases spanning the gap. CDR3 region: CASSRMVLNSNQPQHF. The DNA of the CDR3 is TGTGCCAGCAGTCGAATGGTCCTTAATAGCAATCAGCCCCAGCATTTT.

This clonotype has more than one count but fewer than ten. V usage is TRBV12-3 or TRBV12-4 and J usage is TRBJ1-1; no firm D call. This CDR3 spans 13 amino acids. The V end lost 3 bases, the J end lost 7 bases, and 12 bases lay between the germline ends. The CDR3 nucleotides read TGTGCCAGCAGTTTGGGAGAAAATGGTGAAGCTTTCTTT. Its protein is CASSLGENGEAFF.

V gene TRBV5-5 combines with J gene TRBJ1-5, with D uncertain. Per the germline V gene, CDR1 is SGHKS and CDR2 is YYEKEE (reference sequence). Trimming shortened V by 4 bases and J by 0 bases, and 8 bases separated the two germline ends. The CDR3 has 14 residues. The CDR3 spells CASSRFYSNQPQHF. DNA of the CDR3: TGTGCCAGCAGCCGATTTTATAGCAATCAGCCCCAGCATTTT.

J is TRBJ2-3 and V is TRBV12-3 or TRBV12-4, with 9 positions matching TRBD2. This CDR3 region has 14 residues. The J segment lost 8 bases and the V segment lost 6 bases, leaving 9 bases of the junction unmatched. CDR3 protein: CASSQTSGWGTQYF. DNA of the CDR3: TGTGCCAGCAGCCAGACTAGCGGATGGGGTACGCAGTATTTT.

The chain employs TRBV6-6 and TRBJ1-6; 7 positions agree with TRBD1. This CDR3 is 16 amino acids long. After removal of 5 bases from V and 10 bases from J, the junction contained 14 bases not matched to a gene. Germline V lookup: CDR1 MNHNY, CDR2 SVGAGI (reference sequence). The CDR3 here is CASSAFTDRSISPLHF. CDR3 nucleotides: TGTGCCAGCAGTGCTTTCACGGACAGGTCCATCTCACCCCTCCACTTT.

The V gene is TRBV5-1, the J gene TRBJ1-1; D remains ambiguous. Trimming removed 3 bases at V and 1 base at J, with 13 bases between. Germline lookup yields CDR1 SGHRS and CDR2 YFSETQ. CDR3 length: 15 amino acids. Written as DNA, the CDR3 is TGCGCCAGCAGCTCGGGCGATTTGGGGAACACTGAAGCTTTCTTT. Protein: CASSSGDLGNTEAFF.

This sequence joins TRBV5-1 and TRBJ1-2, with D perhaps matching TRBD1 (6 bases). Germline CDR1 and CDR2: SGHRS and YFSETQ. V lost 6 bases, J lost 7 bases, and 25 bases lay in between. The CDR3 length is 16 residues. The CDR3 DNA reads as TGCGCCAGCACCAGCGGGACACCGTCGGGTAGTAGTGGCTACACCTTC. Residues: CASTSGTPSGSSGYTF.

This clonotype was seen more than once but under ten times. The genes are TRBV7-6 and TRBJ2-4; D might be TRBD1 (6 bases). Trimming left V 5 bases short and J 0 bases short, with 23 bases between. The germline gives CDR1 SGHVS, CDR2 FNYEAQ. The CDR3 runs 19 residues. The CDR3 spells CASSPSRDIPNLAKNIQYF. The CDR3 bases are TGTGCCAGCAGCCCTTCTCGGGACATACCCAATCTAGCCAAAAACATTCAGTACTTC. The variable domain in full, with the rest retrieved from reference TRBV7-6 and TRBJ2-4, is GAGVSQSPRYKVTKRGQDVALRCDPISGHVSLYWYRQALGQGPEFLTYFNYEAQQDKSGLPNDRFSAERPEGSISTLTIQRTEQRDSAMYRCASSPSRDIPNLAKNIQYFGAGTRLSVL.

The chain uses TRBV7-6 and TRBJ2-6; 7 nucleotides agree with TRBD1. Germline CDR1 SGHVS, CDR2 FNYEAQ. J gave up 1 base and V 6 bases, and 9 bases lay outside the gene matches. This CDR3 comprises 17 residues. Here the CDR3 DNA reads TGTGCCAGCAGTCAACGGGACAGAGGATCTGGGGCCAACGTCCTGACTTTC. Amino acid sequence: CASSQRDRGSGANVLTF. The full variable domain, in which reference TRBV7-6 and TRBJ2-6 provide the parts outside the CDR3, is GAGVSQSPRYKVTKRGQDVALRCDPISGHVSLYWYRQALGQGPEFLTYFNYEAQQDKSGLPNDRFSAERPEGSISTLTIQRTEQRDSAMYRCASSQRDRGSGANVLTFGAGSRLTVL.

This clonotype was recorded at least ten times. CDR3 residues: CASSEALHHLFYNEQFF. The CDR3 nucleotides are TGTGCCAGCAGTGAAGCCCTACACCATCTCTTCTACAATGAGCAGTTCTTC. This chain links TRBV6-1 with TRBJ2-1; D is undetermined. CDR1 is MNHNS, CDR2 SASEGT, per germline. This CDR3 comprises 17 residues. V was shortened by 0 bases and J by 3 bases, with 15 bases between the two germline ends.

The chain recombines TRBV7-4 with TRBJ2-2; D is uncertain. Germline-derived CDR1 and CDR2 are SGHVT and SQSDAQ. The CDR3 runs to 14 residues. Trimming shortened V by 6 bases and J by 1 base, and 9 bases separated the two germline ends. The CDR3 here is CASRTQRNTGELFF. The CDR3 bases are TGTGCCAGCAGAACTCAGAGGAACACCGGGGAGCTGTTTTTT.